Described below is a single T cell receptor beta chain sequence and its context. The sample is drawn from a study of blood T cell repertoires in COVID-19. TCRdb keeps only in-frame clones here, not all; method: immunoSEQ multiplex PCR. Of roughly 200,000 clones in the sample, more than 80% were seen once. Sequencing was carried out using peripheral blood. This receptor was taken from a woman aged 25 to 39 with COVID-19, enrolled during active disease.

CDR3 region: CASTLAGTPTDTQYF. The CDR3 coding sequence is TGTGCCAGCACCTTAGCGGGGACGCCCACAGATACGCAGTATTTT. V gene TRBV9 combines with J gene TRBJ2-3; 8 bases are a match to TRBD2. This CDR3 region has 15 residues. Trimming at V came to 6 bases and at J to 2 bases, leaving 8 bases not matched to a gene. The V gene's germline CDR1 is SGDLS and CDR2 YYNGEE. Full variable domain (rest looked up from reference TRBV9 and TRBJ2-3): DSGVTQTPKHLITATGQRVTLRCSPRSGDLSVYWYQQSLDQGLQFLIQYYNGEERAKGNILERFSAQQFPDLHSELNLSSLELGDSALYFCASTLAGTPTDTQYFGPGTRLTVL.